This TCR beta chain was recorded in a study of cytomegalovirus exposure and HLA in healthy donors. Notes on the study in general: It has been reported that TCR beta sequences accurately predicted the HLA-A and HLA-B alleles of most subjects. Using the classifier, cytomegalovirus status was reportedly diagnosed with high specificity and sensitivity. The authors later linked a missense DCLRE1C variant to TCR beta V- and J-gene trimming.

Comment on this clone: The antigen remains undetermined.

The CDR3 runs 16 residues. The ends were cut back, 1 base at V and 0 bases at J, with 12 bases in the middle. From germline, CDR1 is SGHVS and CDR2 FNYEAQ. PCR involved 60 Vbeta and 13 Jbeta primers. TCRdb keeps only in-frame clones here, not all; method: immunoSEQ multiplex PCR. The table has around 140,000 clones, approximately 77% seen once. The sample taken for sequencing was PBMCs. The V call is TRBV7-6, the J call TRBJ1-1; weak D call: TRBD1 (6 bases). The source is a woman aged 40 to 55 in good health and CMV-seronegative. In DNA, the CDR3 is TGTGCCAGCAGCTTAGTAGGCAGGGGCATGAACACTGAAGCTTTCTTT. Amino acids: CASSLVGRGMNTEAFF.